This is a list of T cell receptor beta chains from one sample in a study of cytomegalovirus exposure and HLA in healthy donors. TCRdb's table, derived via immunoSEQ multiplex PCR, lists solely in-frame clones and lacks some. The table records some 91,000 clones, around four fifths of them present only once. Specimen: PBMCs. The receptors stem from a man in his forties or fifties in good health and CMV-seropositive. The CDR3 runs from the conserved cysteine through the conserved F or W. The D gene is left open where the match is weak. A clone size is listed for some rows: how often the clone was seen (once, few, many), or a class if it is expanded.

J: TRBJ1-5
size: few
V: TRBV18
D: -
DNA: TGTGCCAGCTCACCAGTCGACGTAAGAGTCGGGCAGCCCCAGCATTTT
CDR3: CASSPVDVRVGQPQHF

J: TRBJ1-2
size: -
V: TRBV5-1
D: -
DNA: TGCGCCAGCCGTGCGGGGGTCGCTTGGGGCTACACCTTC
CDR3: CASRAGVAWGYTF

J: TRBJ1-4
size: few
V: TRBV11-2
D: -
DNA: TGTGCCAGCAGCTCACTACAGGGTTTCGAAAAACTGTTTTTT
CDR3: CASSSLQGFEKLFF

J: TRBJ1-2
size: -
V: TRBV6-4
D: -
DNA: TGTGCCAGCAGTGACCAGGGTCGTGGCTACACCTTC
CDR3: CASSDQGRGYTF

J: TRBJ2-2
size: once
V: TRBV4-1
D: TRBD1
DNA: TGCGCCAGCAGCGCCCGACTCCAAAGACAGGGGGAGGACACCGGGGAGCTGTTTTTT
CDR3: CASSARLQRQGEDTGELFF

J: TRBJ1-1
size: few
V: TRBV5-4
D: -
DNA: TGTGCCAGCAGCTTGTTTCTGGGCCCAGGGAACACTGAAGCTTTCTTT
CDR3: CASSLFLGPGNTEAFF

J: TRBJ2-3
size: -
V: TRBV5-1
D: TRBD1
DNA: TGCGCCAGCAGCTTGGACAGGGGAGTGGGTACGCAGTATTTT
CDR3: CASSLDRGVGTQYF

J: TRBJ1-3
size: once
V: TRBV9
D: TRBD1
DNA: TGTGCCAGCAGCGTAGATGGGACAGCTAGAAACACCATATATTTT
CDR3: CASSVDGTARNTIYF

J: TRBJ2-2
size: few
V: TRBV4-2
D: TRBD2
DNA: TGTGCCAGCAGCCAAGATAGGGCTAGCGGGGGCCGGGAGCTGTTTTTT
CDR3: CASSQDRASGGRELFF

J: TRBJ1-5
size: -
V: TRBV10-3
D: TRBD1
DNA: TGTGCCATCAGTGTTAAAGGGGGCGGCAATCAGCCCCAGCATTTT
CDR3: CAISVKGGGNQPQHF

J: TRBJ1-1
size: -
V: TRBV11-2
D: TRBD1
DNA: TGTGCCAGCAGCTCCTCAGGGGGAACTGAAGCTTTCTTT
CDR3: CASSSSGGTEAFF

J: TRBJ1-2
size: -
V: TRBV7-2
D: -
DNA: TGTGCCAGCAGCTCAGACCGGGACTTGATCTATGGCTACACCTTC
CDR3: CASSSDRDLIYGYTF

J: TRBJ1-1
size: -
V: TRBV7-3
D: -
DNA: TGTGCCAGCAGCTTAATGGGGGGTGGTACTGAAGCTTTCTTT
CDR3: CASSLMGGGTEAFF

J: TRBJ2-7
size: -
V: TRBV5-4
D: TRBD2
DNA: TGTGCCAGCAGCTTGGCCGCTAGCGGGGGTCAGCAGTACTTC
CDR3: CASSLAASGGQQYF

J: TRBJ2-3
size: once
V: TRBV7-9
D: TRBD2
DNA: TGTGCCAGCAGGCTTACGGGACTAAACACAGATACGCAGTATTTT
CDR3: CASRLTGLNTDTQYF

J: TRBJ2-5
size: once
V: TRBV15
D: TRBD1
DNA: TGTGCCACCAGCAGAGACCTACAGGGGGCAGAGACCCAGTACTTC
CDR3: CATSRDLQGAETQYF

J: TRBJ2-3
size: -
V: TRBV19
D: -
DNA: TGTGCCAGTAGCTCCCGTGGTAGGGGAGGTACAGATACGCAGTATTTT
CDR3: CASSSRGRGGTDTQYF

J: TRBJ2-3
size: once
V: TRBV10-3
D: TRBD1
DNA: TGTGCCATCAAACAGGGGTCCAGCACAGATACGCAGTATTTT
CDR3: CAIKQGSSTDTQYF

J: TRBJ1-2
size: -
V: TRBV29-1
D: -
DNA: TGCAGCGTTGATTGGGGGGTTGCAAGCTTTTCTAACTATGGCTACACCTTC
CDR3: CSVDWGVASFSNYGYTF

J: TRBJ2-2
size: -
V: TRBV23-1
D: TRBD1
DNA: TGCGCCAGCAGTCAATCAAACAGGACAGGGGGCTCGGCCGGGGAGCTGTTTTTT
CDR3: CASSQSNRTGGSAGELFF

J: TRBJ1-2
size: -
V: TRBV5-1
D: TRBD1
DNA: TGCGCCAGCAGCTTGAAGGCGGCAGGGGGACAGGGTGGCTACACCTTC
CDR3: CASSLKAAGGQGGYTF

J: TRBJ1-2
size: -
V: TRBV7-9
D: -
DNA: TGTTCCAGCAGCTTAGTGGCAGGGAAGCTCCATGGCTACACCTTC
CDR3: CSSSLVAGKLHGYTF

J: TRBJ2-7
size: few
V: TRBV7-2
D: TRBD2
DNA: TGTGCCAGCAGCTTAGTAGCGGGGGGTGGTGAGCAGTACTTC
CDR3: CASSLVAGGGEQYF

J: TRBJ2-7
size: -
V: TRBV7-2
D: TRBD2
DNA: TGTGCCAGCAGCTTAGACCGAGCGGGAGTCCGCGAGCAGTACTTC
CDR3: CASSLDRAGVREQYF

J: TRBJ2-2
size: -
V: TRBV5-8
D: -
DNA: TGTGCCAGCATCCCCGGGGCCGGGGAGCTGTTTTTT
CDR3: CASIPGAGELFF

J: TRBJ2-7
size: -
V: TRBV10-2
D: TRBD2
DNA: TGCGCCACACTAGATAGTAGCGGGGGCCTGTCCTCCTACGAGCAGTACTTC
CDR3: CATLDSSGGLSSYEQYF

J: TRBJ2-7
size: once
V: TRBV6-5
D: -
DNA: TGTGCCAGCAGAGGAGAAAGGGAGGAAGAGCAGTACTTC
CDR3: CASRGEREEEQYF

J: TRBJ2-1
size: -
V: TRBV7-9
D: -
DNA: TGTGCCAGCAGCTTAGTCCAGAGGGTCGATGAGCAGTTCTTC
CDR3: CASSLVQRVDEQFF

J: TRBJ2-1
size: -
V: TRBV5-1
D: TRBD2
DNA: TGCGCCAGCAGCTTGGCCCAGCGGGGGGGCTTTGATGAGCAGTTCTTC
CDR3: CASSLAQRGGFDEQFF

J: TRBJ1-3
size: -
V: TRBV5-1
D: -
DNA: TGCGCCAGCAGCAGAGGAACAGGCCCTGGAAACACCATATATTTT
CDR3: CASSRGTGPGNTIYF

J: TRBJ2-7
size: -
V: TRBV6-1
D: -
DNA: TGTGCCAGCCTCCCCTCGGGCGGGGTAAAGGACGAGCAGTACTTC
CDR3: CASLPSGGVKDEQYF

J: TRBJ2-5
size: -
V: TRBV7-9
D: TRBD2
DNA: TGTGCCAGCAGCTCTATAGCGGGCGACAGAGAGACCCAGTACTTC
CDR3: CASSSIAGDRETQYF

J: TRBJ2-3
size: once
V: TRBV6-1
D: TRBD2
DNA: TGTGCCAGCAGCCCCGCCGGGACTAGTAATACGCAGTATTTT
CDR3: CASSPAGTSNTQYF

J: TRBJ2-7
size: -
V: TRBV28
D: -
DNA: TGTGCCAGCAGTCCCCCCGCAGCGATGGTCTACGAGCAGTACTTC
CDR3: CASSPPAAMVYEQYF

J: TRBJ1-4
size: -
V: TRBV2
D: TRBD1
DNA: TGTGCCAGCAGCAGGACAGGGTTCGATAATGAAAAACTGTTTTTT
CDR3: CASSRTGFDNEKLFF

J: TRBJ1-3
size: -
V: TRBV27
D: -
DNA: TGTGCCAGCAGTTTTCGCGGTGGAAACACCATATATTTT
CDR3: CASSFRGGNTIYF

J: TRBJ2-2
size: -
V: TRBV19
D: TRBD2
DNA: TGTGCCGCTAAAGGGTTTTTAGACAGTAGCGGGACCGGGGAGCTGTTTTTT
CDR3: CAAKGFLDSSGTGELFF

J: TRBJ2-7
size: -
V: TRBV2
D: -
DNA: TGTGCCAGCAGGTCATGGGACAACTCCTACGAGCAGTACTTC
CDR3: CASRSWDNSYEQYF

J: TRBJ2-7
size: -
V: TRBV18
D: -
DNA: TGTGCCAGCTCACCACCTGGGACAACCTACGAGCAGTACTTC
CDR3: CASSPPGTTYEQYF

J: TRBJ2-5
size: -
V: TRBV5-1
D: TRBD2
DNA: TGCGCCAGCAGCTTGCGTGGACTAGCGGGAGGTGAGACCCAGTACTTC
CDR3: CASSLRGLAGGETQYF

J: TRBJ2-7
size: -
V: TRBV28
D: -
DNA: TGTGCCAGCAGTCTAGGGAGCGAGCAGTACTTC
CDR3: CASSLGSEQYF

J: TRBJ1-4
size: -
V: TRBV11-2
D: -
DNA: TGTGCCAGCAGCTTAAAGCTCCAGGGGCGTGAAGAAAAACTGTTTTTT
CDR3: CASSLKLQGREEKLFF

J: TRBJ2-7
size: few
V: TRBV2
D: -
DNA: TGTGCCAGCAGTGATCTGGTGACTTCCGAGCAGTACTTC
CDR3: CASSDLVTSEQYF

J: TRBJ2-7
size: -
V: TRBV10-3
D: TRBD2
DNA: TGTGCCATCGGCGGGAGCTACGAGCAGTACTTC
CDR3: CAIGGSYEQYF

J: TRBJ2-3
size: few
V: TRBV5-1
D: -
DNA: TGCGCCAGCAGCTTCGGGAACGTCGGCACAGATACGCAGTATTTT
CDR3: CASSFGNVGTDTQYF

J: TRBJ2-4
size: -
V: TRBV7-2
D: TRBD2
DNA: TGTGCCAGCAGCAGGGACTACCAGGCCAAAAACATTCAGTACTTC
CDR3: CASSRDYQAKNIQYF

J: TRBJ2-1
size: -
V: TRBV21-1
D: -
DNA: TGTGCCAGCAGCAAAGGGTCTAGCGGGCCTACCCGGGGGCAGTTCTTC
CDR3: CASSKGSSGPTRGQFF

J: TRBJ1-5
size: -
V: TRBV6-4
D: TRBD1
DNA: TGTGCCAGCAGCCCTACAGGGGTTGGCAATCAGCCCCAGCATTTT
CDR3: CASSPTGVGNQPQHF

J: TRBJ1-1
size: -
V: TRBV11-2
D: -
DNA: TGTGCCAGCAGCTTAGGGCCCGGACTGGACACTGAAGCTTTCTTT
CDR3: CASSLGPGLDTEAFF

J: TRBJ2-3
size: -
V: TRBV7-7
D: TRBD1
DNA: TGTGCTAGCAGCCCTTCGACAGGGGTCCCCACAGATACGCAGTATTTT
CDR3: CASSPSTGVPTDTQYF

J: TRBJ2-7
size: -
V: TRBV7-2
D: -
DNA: TGTGCCAGCAGCTTAGAACAGGGGGCCCGGGGGGGGGAGTACTTC
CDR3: CASSLEQGARGGEYF

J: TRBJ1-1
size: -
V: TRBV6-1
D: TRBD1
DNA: TGTGCCAGCAGTGAATATGGGGACAGGGGCTTTAGAGCTTTCTTT
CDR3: CASSEYGDRGFRAFF

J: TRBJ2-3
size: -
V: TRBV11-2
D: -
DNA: TGTGCCAGCAGCTTAGATTGGGCAGGCACAGATACGCAGTATTTT
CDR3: CASSLDWAGTDTQYF